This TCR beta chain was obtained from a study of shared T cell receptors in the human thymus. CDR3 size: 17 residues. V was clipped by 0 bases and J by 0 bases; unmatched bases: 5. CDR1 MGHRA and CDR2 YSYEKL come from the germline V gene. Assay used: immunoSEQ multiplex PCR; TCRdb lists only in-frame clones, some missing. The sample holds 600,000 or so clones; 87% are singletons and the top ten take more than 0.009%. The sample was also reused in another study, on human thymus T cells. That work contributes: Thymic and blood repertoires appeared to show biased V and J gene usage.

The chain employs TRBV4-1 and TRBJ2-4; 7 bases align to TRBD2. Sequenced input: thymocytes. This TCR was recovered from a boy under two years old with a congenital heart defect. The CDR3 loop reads CASSQDFRGVAKNIQYF. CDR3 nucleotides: TGCGCCAGCAGCCAAGATTTTCGGGGGGTAGCCAAAAACATTCAGTACTTC.